This TCR beta chain was found in a study of OX40 agonist ivuxolimab in advanced cancers. To note about this clone: Its antigen is still unknown.

Study conclusions and caveats: Among the lowest peripheral clonal expansion occurred in 0.1-3.0 mg/kg partial responders. In the 0.1 to 3.0 mg/kg range, CD4+ and CD8+ blood T cells had expanded clonally by week 6.

The CDR3 has 14 amino acids. The germline V gene encodes CDR1 SGHRS and CDR2 YFSETQ. The ends were cut back, 4 bases at V and 2 bases at J, with 12 bases in the middle. Some clones are missing from TCRdb's copy, which holds only in-frame ones; the method was immunoSEQ multiplex PCR. The data contain more than 60,000 clones, roughly 73% of them singletons. The sample consisted of CD4+ or CD8+ T cells sorted from blood, taken in a trial of the OX40 agonist ivuxolimab. The receptor was derived from an adult with an advanced solid tumor such as melanoma, head and neck, liver or kidney cancer. The rearrangement links TRBV5-1 to TRBJ2-5; D is perhaps TRBD2 (6 bases). CDR3 in DNA: TGCGCCAGCAGCGGCGGGACCCCTCAAGAGACCCAGTACTTC. The encoded protein is CASSGGTPQETQYF.